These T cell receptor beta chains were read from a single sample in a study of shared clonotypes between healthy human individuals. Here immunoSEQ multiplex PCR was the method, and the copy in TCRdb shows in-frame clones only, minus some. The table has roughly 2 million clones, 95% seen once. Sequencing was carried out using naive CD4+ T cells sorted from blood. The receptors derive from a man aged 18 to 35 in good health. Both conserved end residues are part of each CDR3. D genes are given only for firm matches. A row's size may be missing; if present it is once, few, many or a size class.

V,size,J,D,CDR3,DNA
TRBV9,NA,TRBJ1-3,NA,CASSVGLHLSGNTIYF,TGTGCCAGCAGCGTGGGACTCCATCTATCCGGAAACACCATATATTTT
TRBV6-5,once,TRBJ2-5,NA,CASSSPGGYQETQYF,TGTGCCAGCAGTTCCCCGGGTGGATACCAAGAGACCCAGTACTTC
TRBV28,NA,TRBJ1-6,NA,CASHVRGGSSNSPLHF,TGTGCCAGCCACGTCAGGGGAGGGTCGAGTAATTCACCCCTCCACTTT
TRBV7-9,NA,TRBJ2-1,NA,CASSLGLRNEQFF,TGTGCCAGCAGCTTGGGCCTCCGGAATGAGCAGTTCTTC
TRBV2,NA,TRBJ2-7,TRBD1,CASTGGTGTYEQYF,TGTGCCAGCACCGGGGGGACAGGGACCTACGAGCAGTACTTC
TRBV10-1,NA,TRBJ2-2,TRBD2,CASSEETSGSRELFF,TGCGCCAGCAGTGAGGAGACTAGCGGGAGTCGGGAGCTGTTTTTT
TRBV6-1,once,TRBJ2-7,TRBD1,CASTYNQGAHEQYF,TGTGCCAGCACCTACAATCAGGGGGCTCACGAGCAGTACTTC
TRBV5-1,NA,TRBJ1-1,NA,CASSLPTTEAFF,TGCGCCAGCAGCTTGCCCACCACTGAAGCTTTCTTT
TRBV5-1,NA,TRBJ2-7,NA,CASSRGDSTLVSQQYF,TGCGCCAGCAGCAGAGGCGACTCCACCCTCGTGAGTCAGCAGTACTTC
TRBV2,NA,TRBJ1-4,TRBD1,CANVLEQGAYEKLFF,TGTGCCAACGTATTGGAACAGGGGGCTTATGAAAAACTGTTTTTT
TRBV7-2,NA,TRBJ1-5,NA,CASSLEQGSNQPQHF,TGTGCCAGCAGCTTAGAGCAGGGGAGCAATCAGCCCCAGCATTTT
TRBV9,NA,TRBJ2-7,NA,CASSVYDSDYEQYF,TGTGCCAGCAGCGTATACGACAGCGACTACGAGCAGTACTTC
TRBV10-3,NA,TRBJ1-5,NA,CAISEGYYQPQHF,TGTGCCATCAGTGAGGGGTATTATCAGCCCCAGCATTTT
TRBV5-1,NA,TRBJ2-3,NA,CASSLGVDTQYF,TGCGCCAGCAGCTTGGGAGTAGATACGCAGTATTTT
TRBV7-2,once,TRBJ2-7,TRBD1,CASRRTGGDSYEQYF,TGTGCCAGCAGGCGGACAGGGGGCGATAGCTACGAGCAGTACTTC
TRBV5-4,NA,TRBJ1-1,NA,CASSLEQNTEAFF,TGTGCCAGCAGCTTGGAACAGAACACTGAAGCTTTCTTT
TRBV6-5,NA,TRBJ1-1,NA,CASSFTGNTEAFF,TGTGCCAGCAGTTTTACAGGGAACACTGAAGCTTTCTTT
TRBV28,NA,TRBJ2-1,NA,CATERPGSYNEQFF,TGTGCCACCGAGAGGCCTGGCAGCTACAATGAGCAGTTCTTC
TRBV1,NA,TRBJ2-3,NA,CTSSPGLAVGPVSDTQYF,TGCACCAGCAGCCCCGGACTAGCGGTGGGTCCGGTGTCGGATACGCAGTATTTT
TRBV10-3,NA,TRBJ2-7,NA,CAISDLRVSSYEQYF,TGTGCCATCAGTGACTTGCGGGTTTCCTCCTACGAGCAGTACTTC
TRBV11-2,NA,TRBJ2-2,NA,CASSLVGHYTGELFF,TGTGCCAGCAGCTTAGTGGGACACTACACCGGGGAGCTGTTTTTT
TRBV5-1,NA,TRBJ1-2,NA,CASSLETVGYTF,TGCGCCAGCAGCTTGGAGACGGTTGGCTACACCTTC
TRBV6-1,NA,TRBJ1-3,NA,CASSETLGAGNTIYF,TGTGCCAGCAGTGAAACGCTAGGGGCTGGAAACACCATATATTTT
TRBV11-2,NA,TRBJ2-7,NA,CASIVRTSSPYEQYF,TGTGCCAGTATAGTTAGGACAAGTTCCCCCTACGAGCAGTACTTC
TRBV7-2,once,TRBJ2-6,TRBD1,CASSEDRAGANVLTF,TGTGCCAGCAGCGAGGACAGGGCTGGGGCCAACGTCCTGACTTTC
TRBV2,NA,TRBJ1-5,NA,CASRGSGLSSNQPQHF,TGTGCCAGCAGGGGATCAGGGCTTAGTAGCAATCAGCCCCAGCATTTT
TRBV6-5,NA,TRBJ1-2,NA,CASSTTSEAYGYTF,TGTGCCAGCAGTACCACATCGGAGGCATATGGCTACACCTTC
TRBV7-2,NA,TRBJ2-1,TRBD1,CASSVTGVNNEQFF,TGTGCCAGCAGCGTGACAGGGGTAAACAATGAGCAGTTCTTC
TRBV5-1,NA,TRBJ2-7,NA,CASSSWGEQYF,TGCGCCAGCAGTTCGTGGGGCGAGCAGTACTTC
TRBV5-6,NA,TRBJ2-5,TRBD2,CASSLGLAGPGTQYF,TGTGCCAGCAGCTTGGGTCTAGCGGGGCCAGGGACCCAGTACTTC
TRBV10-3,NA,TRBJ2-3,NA,CAISESGTGGTQYF,TGTGCCATCAGTGAGTCTGGCACTGGAGGCACGCAGTATTTT
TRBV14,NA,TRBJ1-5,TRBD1,CASSQGEQGDQPQHF,TGTGCCAGCAGCCAAGGGGAGCAGGGGGATCAGCCCCAGCATTTT
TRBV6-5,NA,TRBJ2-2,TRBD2,CATRLAFNTGELFF,TGTGCCACCAGACTAGCGTTCAACACCGGGGAGCTGTTTTTT